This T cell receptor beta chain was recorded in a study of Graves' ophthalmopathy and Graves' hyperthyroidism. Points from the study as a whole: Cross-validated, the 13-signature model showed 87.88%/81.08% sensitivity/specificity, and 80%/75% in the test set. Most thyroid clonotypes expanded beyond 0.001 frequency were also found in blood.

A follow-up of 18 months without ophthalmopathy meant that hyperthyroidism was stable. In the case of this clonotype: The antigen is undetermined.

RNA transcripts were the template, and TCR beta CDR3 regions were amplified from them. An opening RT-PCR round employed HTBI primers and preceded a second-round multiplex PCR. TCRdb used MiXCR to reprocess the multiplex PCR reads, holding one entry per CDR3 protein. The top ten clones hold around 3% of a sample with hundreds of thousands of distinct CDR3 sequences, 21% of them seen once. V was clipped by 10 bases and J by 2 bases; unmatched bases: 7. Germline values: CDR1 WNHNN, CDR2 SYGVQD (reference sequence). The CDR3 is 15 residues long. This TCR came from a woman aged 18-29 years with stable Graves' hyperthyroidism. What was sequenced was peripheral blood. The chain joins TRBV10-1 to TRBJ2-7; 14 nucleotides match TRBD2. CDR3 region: CANYVGLAGAYEQYF. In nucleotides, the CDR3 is TGCGCCAACTACGTGGGACTAGCGGGGGCCTACGAGCAGTACTTC.